This T cell receptor (beta chain) was sequenced during a study of T cell changes during pregnancy in multiple sclerosis. Using immunoSEQ multiplex PCR, the repertoire was profiled, and TCRdb retains in-frame clones only, with some absent. This sample has fewer than 65,000 clones, with about 89% found just once. Germline V gene sequence: CDR1 MGHRA, CDR2 YSYEKL. The CDR3 runs 17 residues. The J segment lost 3 bases and the V segment lost 1 base, leaving 11 bases of the junction unmatched. Specimen: CD8+ T cells from peripheral blood mononuclear cells, collected after pregnancy. This TCR was sampled from a female donor with multiple sclerosis, enrolled in a pregnancy study. V gene TRBV4-1 combines with J gene TRBJ2-7; TRBD2 matches 8 bases. Here the CDR3 DNA reads TGCGCCAGCAGCCAAGTCATCGGGGGACTAGTTCACTACGAGCAGTACTTC. The encoded protein is CASSQVIGGLVHYEQYF.